This TCR beta chain derives from a study of read filtering for tumor transcriptome and immune sequencing. Overall study context: The cohort had about 16 men and approximately 13 women aged about 45 to 80, mean around 66 years.

From approximately 400 ng of RNA, a library with molecular barcoded alpha/delta and beta/gamma adaptors was made. TCRdb reprocessed the reads via MiXCR and lists one record per CDR3 protein. The data contain 85,000 or so distinct CDR3 sequences, 9% to 15% of them singletons. Study-wide results and caveats: IR-seq and RNA-seq agreed better without single-read clonotypes.

The CDR3 is 14 residues long. Per germline, CDR1 SGHTA and CDR2 FQGTGA. V lost 3 bases, J lost 7 bases, and 12 bases lay in between. This clonotype was observed at least ten times. The antigen remains unidentified. This clonotype was obtained from a donor aged 40 or over with multiple myeloma. This chain links TRBV7-3 with TRBJ2-2; possibly TRBD1 for D (6 bases). The sample consisted of a population of CD138-negative cells sorted from bone marrow. CDR3 amino acids: CASSFDRTGGELFF. The CDR3 bases are TGTGCCAGCAGCTTTGACAGGACCGGCGGGGAGCTGTTTTTT.